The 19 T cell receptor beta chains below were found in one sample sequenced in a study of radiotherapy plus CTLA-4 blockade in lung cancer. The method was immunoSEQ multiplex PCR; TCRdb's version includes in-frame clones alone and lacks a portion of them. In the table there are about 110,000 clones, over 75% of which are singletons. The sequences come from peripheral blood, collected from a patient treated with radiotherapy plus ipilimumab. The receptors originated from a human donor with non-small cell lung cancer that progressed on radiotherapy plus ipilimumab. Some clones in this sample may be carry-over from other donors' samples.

The CDR3 loop reads CASSLTYRGENTEAFF. Here the CDR3 DNA reads TGCGCCAGCAGCTTAACATACAGGGGGGAGAACACTGAAGCTTTCTTT. The gene calls are TRBV5-1 and TRBJ1-1, with TRBD1 matching over 8 bases. Germline CDR1 SGHRS, CDR2 YFSETQ. CDR3 length equals 16 residues. V lost 2 bases and J lost 1; bases outside the gene matches: 7.

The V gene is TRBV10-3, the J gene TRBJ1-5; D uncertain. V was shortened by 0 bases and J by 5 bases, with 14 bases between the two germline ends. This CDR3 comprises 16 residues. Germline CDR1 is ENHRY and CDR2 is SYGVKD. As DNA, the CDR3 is TGTGCCATCAGTGAGTCAACGGGGAATCAGGATCAGCCCCAGCATTTT. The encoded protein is CAISESTGNQDQPQHF.

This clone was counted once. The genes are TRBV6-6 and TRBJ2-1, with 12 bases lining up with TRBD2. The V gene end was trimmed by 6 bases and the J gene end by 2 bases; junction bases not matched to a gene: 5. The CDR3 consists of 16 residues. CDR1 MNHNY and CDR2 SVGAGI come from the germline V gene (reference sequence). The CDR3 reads CASRDTSGGPYNEQFF. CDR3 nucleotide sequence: TGTGCCAGCAGAGATACTAGCGGGGGGCCCTACAATGAGCAGTTCTTC.

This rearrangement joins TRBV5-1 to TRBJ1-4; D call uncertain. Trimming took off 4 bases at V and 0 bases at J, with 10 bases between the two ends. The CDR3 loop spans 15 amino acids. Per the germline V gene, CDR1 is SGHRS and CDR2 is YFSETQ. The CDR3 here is CASSNVFATNEKLFF. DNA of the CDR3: TGCGCCAGCAGCAATGTTTTTGCAACTAATGAAAAACTGTTTTTT.

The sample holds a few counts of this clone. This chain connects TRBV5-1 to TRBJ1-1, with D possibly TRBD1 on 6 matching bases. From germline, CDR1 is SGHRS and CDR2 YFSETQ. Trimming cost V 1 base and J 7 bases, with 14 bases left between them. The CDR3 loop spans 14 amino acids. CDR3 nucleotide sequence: TGCGCCAGCAGCTTGTCACAGGGAGGCGGTGAAGCTTTCTTT. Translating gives CASSLSQGGGEAFF.

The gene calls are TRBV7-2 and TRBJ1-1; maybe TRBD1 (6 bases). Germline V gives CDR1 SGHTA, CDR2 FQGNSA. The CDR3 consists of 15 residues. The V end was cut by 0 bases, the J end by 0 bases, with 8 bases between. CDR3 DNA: TGTGCCAGCAGCTTAGCGGGACATTTGAACACTGAAGCTTTCTTT. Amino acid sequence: CASSLAGHLNTEAFF.

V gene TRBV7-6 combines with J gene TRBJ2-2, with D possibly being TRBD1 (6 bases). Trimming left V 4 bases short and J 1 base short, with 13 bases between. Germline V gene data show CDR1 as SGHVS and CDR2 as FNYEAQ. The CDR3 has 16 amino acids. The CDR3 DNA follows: TGTGCCAGCAGCTCGACAGTAGGGGGGAACACCGGGGAGCTGTTTTTT. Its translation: CASSSTVGGNTGELFF.

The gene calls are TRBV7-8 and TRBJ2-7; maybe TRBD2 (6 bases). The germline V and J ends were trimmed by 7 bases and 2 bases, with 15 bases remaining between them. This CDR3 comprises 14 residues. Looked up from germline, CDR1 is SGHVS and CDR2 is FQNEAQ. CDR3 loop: CASIGGLTPYEQYF. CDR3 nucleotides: TGTGCCAGCATTGGAGGGCTAACCCCCTACGAGCAGTACTTC.

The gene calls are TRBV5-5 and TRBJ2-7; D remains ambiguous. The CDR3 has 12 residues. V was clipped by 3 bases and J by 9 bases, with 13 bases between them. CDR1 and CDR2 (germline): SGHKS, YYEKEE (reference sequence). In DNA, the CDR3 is TGTGCCAGCAGCTCCGACACGCTCGGGCAGTACTTC. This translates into CASSSDTLGQYF. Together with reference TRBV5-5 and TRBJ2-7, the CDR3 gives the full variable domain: DAGVTQSPTHLIKTRGQQVTLRCSPISGHKSVSWYQQVLGQGPQFIFQYYEKEERGRGNFPDRFSARQFPNYSSELNVNALLLGDSALYLCASSSDTLGQYFGPGTRLTVT.

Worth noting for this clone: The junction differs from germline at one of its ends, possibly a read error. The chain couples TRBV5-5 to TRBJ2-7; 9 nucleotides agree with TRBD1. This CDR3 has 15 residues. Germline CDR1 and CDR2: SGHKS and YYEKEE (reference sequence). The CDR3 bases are TGTACCAGCAGCTCGGGGGGACAGGGTAATTACGAGCAGTACTTC. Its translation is CTSSSGGQGNYEQYF. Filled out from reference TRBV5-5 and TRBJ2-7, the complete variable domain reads DAGVTQSPTHLIKTRGQQVTLRCSPISGHKSVSWYQQVLGQGPQFIFQYYEKEERGRGNFPDRFSARQFPNYSSELNVNALLLGDSALYLCTSSSGGQGNYEQYFGPGTRLTVT.

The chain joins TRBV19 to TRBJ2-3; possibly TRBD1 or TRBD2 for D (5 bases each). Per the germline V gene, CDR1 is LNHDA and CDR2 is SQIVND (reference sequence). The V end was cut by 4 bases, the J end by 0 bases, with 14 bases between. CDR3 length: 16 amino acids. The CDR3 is CASSRSGTSSTDTQYF. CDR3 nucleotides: TGTGCCAGTAGTAGATCCGGGACCTCTAGCACAGATACGCAGTATTTT.

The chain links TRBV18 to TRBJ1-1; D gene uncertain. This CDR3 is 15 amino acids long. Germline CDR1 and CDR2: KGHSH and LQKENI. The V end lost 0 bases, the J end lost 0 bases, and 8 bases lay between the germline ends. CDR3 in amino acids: CASSPPISVNTEAFF. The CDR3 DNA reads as TGTGCCAGCTCACCACCGATCTCTGTGAACACTGAAGCTTTCTTT.

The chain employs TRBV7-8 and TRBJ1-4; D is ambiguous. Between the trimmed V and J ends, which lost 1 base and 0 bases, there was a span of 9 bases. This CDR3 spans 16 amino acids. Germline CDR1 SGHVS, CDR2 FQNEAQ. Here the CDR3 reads CASSLEWSATNEKLFF. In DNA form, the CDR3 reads TGTGCCAGCAGCTTAGAATGGTCAGCAACTAATGAAAAACTGTTTTTT.

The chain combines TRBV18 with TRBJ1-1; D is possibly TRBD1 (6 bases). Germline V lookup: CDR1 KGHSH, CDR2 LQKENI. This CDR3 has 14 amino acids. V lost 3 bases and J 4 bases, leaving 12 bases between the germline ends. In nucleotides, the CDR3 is TGTGCCAGCTCACCGGGGAGGGGGTTCACTGAAGCTTTCTTT. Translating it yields CASSPGRGFTEAFF.

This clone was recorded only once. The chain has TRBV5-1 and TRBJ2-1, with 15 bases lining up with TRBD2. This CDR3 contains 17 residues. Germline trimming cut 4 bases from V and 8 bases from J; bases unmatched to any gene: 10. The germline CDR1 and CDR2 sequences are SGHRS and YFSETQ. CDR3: CASSMRTSGGASDEQFF. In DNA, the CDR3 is TGCGCCAGCAGCATGAGGACTAGCGGGGGGGCCAGCGATGAGCAGTTCTTC.

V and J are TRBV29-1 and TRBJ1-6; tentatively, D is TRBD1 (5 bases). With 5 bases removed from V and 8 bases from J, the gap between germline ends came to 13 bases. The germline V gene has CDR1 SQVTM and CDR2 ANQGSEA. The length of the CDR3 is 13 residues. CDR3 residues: CSVSDSWDSPLHF. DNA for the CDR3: TGCAGCGTTTCAGACAGCTGGGATTCACCCCTCCACTTT.

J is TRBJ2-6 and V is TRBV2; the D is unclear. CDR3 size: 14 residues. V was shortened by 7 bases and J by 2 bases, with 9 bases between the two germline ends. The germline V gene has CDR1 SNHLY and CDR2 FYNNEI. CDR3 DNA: TGTGCCAGCACCGCGAGTACTGGGGCCAACGTCCTGACTTTC. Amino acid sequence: CASTASTGANVLTF. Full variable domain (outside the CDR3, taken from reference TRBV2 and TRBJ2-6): EPEVTQTPSHQVTQMGQEVILRCVPISNHLYFYWYRQILGQKVEFLVSFYNNEISEKSEIFDDQFSVERPDGSNFTLKIRSTKLEDSAMYFCASTASTGANVLTFGAGSRLTVL.

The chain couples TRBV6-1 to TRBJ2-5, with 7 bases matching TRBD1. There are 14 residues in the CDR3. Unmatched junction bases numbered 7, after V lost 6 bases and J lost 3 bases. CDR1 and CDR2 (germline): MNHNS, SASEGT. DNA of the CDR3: TGTGCCAGCAGCCGACAGGGAAGGGAAGAGACCCAGTACTTC. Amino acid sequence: CASSRQGREETQYF.

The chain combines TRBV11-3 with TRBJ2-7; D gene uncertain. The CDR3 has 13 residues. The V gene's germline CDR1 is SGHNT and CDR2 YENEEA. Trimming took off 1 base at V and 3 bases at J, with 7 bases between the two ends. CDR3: CASSLGPLYEQYF. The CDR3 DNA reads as TGTGCCAGCAGCTTAGGGCCACTCTACGAGCAGTACTTC.